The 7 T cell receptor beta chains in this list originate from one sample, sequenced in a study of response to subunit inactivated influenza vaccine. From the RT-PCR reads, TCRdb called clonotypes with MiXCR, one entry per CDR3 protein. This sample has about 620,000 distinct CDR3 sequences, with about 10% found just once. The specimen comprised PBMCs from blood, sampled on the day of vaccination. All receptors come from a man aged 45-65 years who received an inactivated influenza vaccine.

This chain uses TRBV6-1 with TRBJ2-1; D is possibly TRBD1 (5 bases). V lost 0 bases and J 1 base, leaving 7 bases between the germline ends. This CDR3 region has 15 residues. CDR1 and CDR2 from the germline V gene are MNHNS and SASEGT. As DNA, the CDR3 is TGTGCCAGCAGTGAAGCAAGGGGATCCTACAATGAGCAGTTCTTC. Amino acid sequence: CASSEARGSYNEQFF.

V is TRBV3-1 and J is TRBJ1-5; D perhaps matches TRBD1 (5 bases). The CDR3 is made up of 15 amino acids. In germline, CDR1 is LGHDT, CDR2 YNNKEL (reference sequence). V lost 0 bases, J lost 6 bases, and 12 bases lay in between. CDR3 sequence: CASSQDRPGCQPQHF. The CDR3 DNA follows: TGTGCCAGCAGCCAAGATAGGCCAGGGTGTCAGCCCCAGCATTTT.

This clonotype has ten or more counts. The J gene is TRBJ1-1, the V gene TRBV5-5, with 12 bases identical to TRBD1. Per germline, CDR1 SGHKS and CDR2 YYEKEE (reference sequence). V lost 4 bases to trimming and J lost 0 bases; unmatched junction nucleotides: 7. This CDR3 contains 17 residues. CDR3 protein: CASSLEGQGAVNTEAFF. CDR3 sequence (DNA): TGTGCCAGCAGCCTGGAGGGACAGGGGGCGGTGAACACTGAAGCTTTCTTT.

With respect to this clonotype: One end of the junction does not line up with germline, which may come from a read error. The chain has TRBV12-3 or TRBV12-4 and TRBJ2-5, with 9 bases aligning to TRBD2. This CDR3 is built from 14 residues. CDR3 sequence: CAISLAGVVETQYF. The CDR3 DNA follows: TGTGCCATCAGTTTAGCGGGAGTAGTGGAGACCCAGTACTTC.

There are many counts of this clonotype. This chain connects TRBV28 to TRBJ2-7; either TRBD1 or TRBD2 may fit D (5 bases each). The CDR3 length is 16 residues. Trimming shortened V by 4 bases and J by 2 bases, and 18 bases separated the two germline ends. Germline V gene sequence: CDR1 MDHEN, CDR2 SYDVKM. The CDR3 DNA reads TGTGCCAGCAGTTCCACCTTCCGGGGCCACCCCTACGAGCAGTACTTC. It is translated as CASSSTFRGHPYEQYF.

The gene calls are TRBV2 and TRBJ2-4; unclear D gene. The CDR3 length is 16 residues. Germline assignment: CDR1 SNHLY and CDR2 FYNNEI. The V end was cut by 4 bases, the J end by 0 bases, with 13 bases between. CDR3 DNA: TGTGCCAGCAGTGGCCGTTTATGGGGAGCCAAAAACATTCAGTACTTC. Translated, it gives CASSGRLWGAKNIQYF.

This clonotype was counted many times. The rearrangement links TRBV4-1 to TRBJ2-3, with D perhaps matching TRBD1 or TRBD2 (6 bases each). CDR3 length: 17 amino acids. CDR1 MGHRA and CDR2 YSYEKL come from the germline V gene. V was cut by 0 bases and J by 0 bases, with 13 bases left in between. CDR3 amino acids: CASSQDHPGASTDTQYF. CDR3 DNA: TGCGCCAGCAGCCAAGACCACCCGGGGGCGAGCACAGATACGCAGTATTTT.